The 10 T cell receptor beta chains in this list originate from one sample, sequenced in a study of radiotherapy plus CTLA-4 blockade in lung cancer. Repertoires were generated with immunoSEQ multiplex PCR, while TCRdb's copy carries only in-frame clones and drops some. There are about 25,000 clones in the sample; around 66% occur only once, and 3.6% lies in the top ten. This sample comprised peripheral blood, obtained from a patient treated with radiotherapy plus ipilimumab. The source of these receptors is a human donor with non-small cell lung cancer who had stable disease on radiotherapy plus ipilimumab.

Comment on this clone: A read error may produce the germline difference seen at one junction end. The V and J genes are TRBV28 and TRBJ1-1, with a weak D call TRBD1 (5 bases). Germline loops: CDR1 MDHEN, CDR2 SYDVKM. This CDR3 contains 16 residues. The CDR3 loop is CASSLGSSGLNTVAFF. CDR3 DNA: TGTGCCAGCAGTTTAGGGTCATCAGGGCTAAACACTGTAGCTTTCTTT. The entire variable domain, with the rest obtained from reference TRBV28 and TRBJ1-1, is as follows: DVKVTQSSRYLVKRTGEKVFLECVQDMDHENMFWYRQDPGLGLRLIYFSYDVKMKEKGDIPEGYSVSREKKERFSLILESASTNQTSMYLCASSLGSSGLNTVAFFGQGTRLTVV.

This clone was picked up a small number of times. This CDR3 reads CASSLGVGQSSGANVLTF. The CDR3 DNA reads TGTGCCAGCAGCTTAGGGGTGGGACAGAGCTCTGGGGCCAACGTCCTGACTTTC. The chain has TRBV11-2 and TRBJ2-6; 7 nucleotides agree with TRBD1. After removal of 1 base from V and 0 bases from J, the junction contained 6 bases not matched to a gene. Germline V gives CDR1 SGHAT, CDR2 FQNNGV. The CDR3 is 18 residues long.

The gene calls are TRBV28 and TRBJ2-7, with TRBD2 matching 13 bases. The V segment lost 6 bases and the J segment 3 bases; nucleotides outside the gene matches: 23. Germline V lookup: CDR1 MDHEN, CDR2 SYDVKM. The CDR3 is 21 residues long. The CDR3 sequence is CASSKVRRGKGLAGMNYEQYF. The CDR3 coding sequence is TGTGCCAGCAGCAAAGTCCGTCGGGGAAAGGGACTAGCGGGGATGAACTACGAGCAGTACTTC.

A word on this clone: Its ends do not fully match the called genes, so a read error is possible. Other DNA sequences of this sample code for an identical CDR3. The chain is built from TRBV19 and TRBJ1-2; D gene unclear. The germline V gene encodes CDR1 LNHDA and CDR2 SQIVND (reference sequence). CDR3 length: 14 amino acids. CDR3 loop: CASSSNRKTYGYTF. The DNA for the CDR3 is TGTGCCAGTAGTTCAAATCGAAAGACCTATGGATACACCTTC.

V is TRBV5-4 and J is TRBJ2-5; 8 bases align to TRBD1. The trim removed 0 bases at V and 5 bases at J, leaving 9 bases unmatched. This CDR3 has 16 amino acids. Germline V lookup: CDR1 SGHNT, CDR2 YYREEE (reference sequence). The CDR3 DNA is TGTGCCAGCAGCTTGGTAGACGGACAGGGATGGGAGACCCAGTACTTC. Translated: CASSLVDGQGWETQYF.

In its sample, this clone ranks as medium-sized (0.01 to 0.1%). V and J are TRBV4-1 and TRBJ2-1; no clear D gene. The CDR3 length is 12 residues. V was shortened by 0 bases and J by 8 bases, with 5 bases between the two germline ends. The V gene's germline CDR1 is MGHRA and CDR2 YSYEKL. For the CDR3, the DNA is TGCGCCAGCAGCCAAGAAGTCGATGAGCAGTTCTTC. It translates to CASSQEVDEQFF.

The gene calls are TRBV7-2 and TRBJ1-1; D possibly corresponds to TRBD1 (6 bases). The length of the CDR3 is 15 residues. V lost 5 bases to trimming and J lost 4 bases, with 17 bases between them. Germline values: CDR1 SGHTA, CDR2 FQGNSA. The chain's CDR3 is CASSGRQVGITEAFF. Written as DNA, the CDR3 is TGTGCCAGCAGCGGCCGACAGGTCGGAATCACTGAAGCTTTCTTT.

In DNA, the CDR3 is TGTGCCAGCAGCCCGACCAACTATGGCTACACCTTC. Translation gives CASSPTNYGYTF. The chain carries TRBV7-9 and TRBJ1-2; D is ambiguous. V was shortened by 5 bases and J by 2 bases, with 6 bases between the two germline ends. Germline V CDR1 and CDR2: SEHNR, FQNEAQ (reference sequence). The CDR3 has 12 amino acids.

The chain links TRBV28 to TRBJ1-4; D might be TRBD1 (5 bases). Trimming left V 4 bases short and J 8 bases short, with 14 bases between. The CDR3 has 14 residues. The V gene's germline CDR1 is MDHEN and CDR2 SYDVKM. The CDR3 is CASSWGRDVEKLFF. As DNA, the CDR3 is TGTGCCAGCAGTTGGGGCAGGGATGTGGAAAAACTGTTTTTT.

The chain links TRBV11-1 to TRBJ2-3, with D perhaps matching TRBD2 (5 bases). This CDR3 has 15 residues. Germline lookup yields CDR1 SGHAT and CDR2 FQDESV (reference sequence). Between the trimmed V and J ends, which lost 5 bases and 6 bases, there was a span of 18 bases. For the CDR3, the DNA is TGTGCCAGCAGCGCCACTAGTGCGACCTCCGATACGCAGTATTTT. Amino acids: CASSATSATSDTQYF.